The T cell receptor beta chain under discussion was sequenced for a study of CD8+ T cells in alopecia areata. Overall study results and limits: Tofacitinib produced a significant decrease in scalp clonality and in expanded CD8+ clones among the top 100.

In regard to this clone: Its antigen is unidentified.

Sequencing relied on a cDNA template that was reverse transcribed from extracted RNA. The method was immunoSEQ multiplex PCR; TCRdb's version includes in-frame clones alone and lacks a portion of them. The sample contains 150,000 to 200,000 clones, roughly 66% of which appear only once. As for treatment: oral pan-JAK inhibitor, 5-10 mg twice daily. This TCR came from a human donor with alopecia areata. Material: CD4+ T cells sorted from blood, obtained at week 24, from a patient treated with tofacitinib.

Written as DNA, the CDR3 is TGTGCCAGCAGCTTGGCGGGGCCCGCGAACACCGGGGAGCTGTTTTTT. Encoded protein: CASSLAGPANTGELFF. The chain recombines TRBV5-6 with TRBJ2-2, with D perhaps being TRBD1 or TRBD2 (5 bases each). From germline, CDR1 is SGHDT and CDR2 YYEEEE. The CDR3 covers 16 residues. V was cut by 0 bases and J by 0 bases, with 9 bases left in between. The variable domain in full, with the rest retrieved from reference TRBV5-6 and TRBJ2-2, is DAGVTQSPTHLIKTRGQQVTLRCSPKSGHDTVSWYQQALGQGPQFIFQYYEEEERQRGNFPDRFSGHQFPNYSSELNVNALLLGDSALYLCASSLAGPANTGELFFGEGSRLTVL.